The rows below give T cell receptor beta chains drawn from one sample of a study of CD8 T cells in Susac syndrome. From the immunoSEQ multiplex PCR reads, TCRdb called clonotypes with MiXCR, one entry per CDR3 protein. Of some 150,000 distinct CDR3 sequences listed, 95% were seen once; the top ten hold about 0.15%. The sample taken for sequencing was CD4+ T cells from PBMCs. All receptors come from a human donor with Susac syndrome. Both conserved end residues are part of each CDR3. The order of the fields is J gene, V gene, D gene, clone size, CDR3 protein, CDR3 DNA. The D gene is left open where the match is weak. Not every row has a clone size; where given, it reads once, few, many or a size class.

TRBJ2-5 TRBV20-1 NA NA CSATKPARRETQYF TGCAGTGCTACGAAACCGGCCCGGCGGGAGACCCAGTACTTC
TRBJ2-3 TRBV15 NA NA CATSTRLVQTDTQYF TGTGCCACCAGCACCCGACTAGTGCAGACAGATACGCAGTATTTT
TRBJ1-1 TRBV20-1 NA NA CSAPDRLNTEAFF TGCAGTGCCCCAGACAGGTTGAACACTGAAGCTTTCTTT
TRBJ1-1 TRBV6-1 NA few CASSGKTWAFF TGTGCCAGCAGTGGGAAAACGTGGGCTTTCTTT
TRBJ2-7 TRBV4-1 NA NA CASSHSTLRGPDEQYF TGCGCCAGCAGCCATTCAACACTCAGGGGTCCAGACGAGCAGTACTTC
TRBJ2-1 TRBV29-1 TRBD2 once CSVVTGGAHNEQFF TGCAGCGTTGTTACGGGAGGGGCCCACAATGAGCAGTTCTTC
TRBJ1-5 TRBV7-9 NA once CASSRQNSNQPQHF TGTGCCAGCAGTCGACAGAATAGCAATCAGCCCCAGCATTTT
TRBJ2-5 TRBV4-1 NA NA CASSTPGLEETQYF TGCGCCAGCAGCACCCCGGGACTCGAGGAGACCCAGTACTTC
TRBJ2-4 TRBV28 NA NA CAITDGGAKNIQYF TGTGCCATCACAGACGGGGGAGCCAAAAACATTCAGTACTTC
TRBJ1-2 TRBV30 NA NA CAWSGHSYGYTF TGTGCCTGGAGTGGACACAGCTATGGCTACACCTTC
TRBJ2-7 TRBV7-9 TRBD2 once CASSFGSGTSREQYF TGTGCCAGCAGCTTTGGATCCGGGACTAGTCGCGAGCAGTACTTC
TRBJ2-3 TRBV4-3 TRBD2 NA CASSQVRLAENTQYF TGCGCCAGCAGCCAAGTCCGTCTAGCGGAGAATACGCAGTATTTT
TRBJ2-7 TRBV12-3/TRBV12-4 NA NA CASSQFGNEQYF TGTGCCAGCAGCCAGTTTGGTAACGAGCAGTACTTC
TRBJ2-5 TRBV12-3/TRBV12-4 NA NA CASSLSSTVRQETQYF TGTGCCAGCAGCCTCTCTTCCACGGTGCGTCAAGAGACCCAGTACTTC
TRBJ1-2 TRBV7-8 TRBD1 NA CASSLAGQGTDGYTF TGTGCCAGCAGCTTAGCGGGACAGGGGACGGATGGCTACACCTTC
TRBJ2-7 TRBV19 NA NA CASTPGAGSYEQYF TGTGCCAGTACTCCGGGAGCAGGCTCCTACGAGCAGTACTTC
TRBJ1-1 TRBV29-1 NA NA CSVFRDNTEAFF TGCAGCGTGTTCCGAGATAACACTGAAGCTTTCTTT
TRBJ2-5 TRBV7-2 NA NA CASGQWTQYF TGTGCCAGCGGGCAGTGGACCCAGTACTTC
TRBJ1-4 TRBV9 NA NA CASSGSGSSEKLFF TGTGCCAGCAGCGGTAGCGGGAGCAGTGAAAAACTGTTTTTT
TRBJ2-5 TRBV2 NA NA CASSQRSQETQYF TGTGCCAGCAGTCAGAGATCCCAAGAGACCCAGTACTTC
TRBJ2-2 TRBV9 NA NA CVSSVRVYSVNTGELFF TGTGTCAGCAGCGTACGTGTTTACAGCGTGAACACCGGGGAGCTGTTTTTT
TRBJ2-6 TRBV19 NA NA CASTLYAGANVLTF TGTGCCAGTACCTTGTACGCTGGGGCCAACGTCCTGACTTTC
TRBJ2-4 TRBV2 TRBD1 NA CASNPGTALAKNIQYF TGTGCCAGCAACCCGGGGACAGCCCTAGCCAAAAACATTCAGTACTTC
TRBJ1-5 TRBV27 NA NA CASSTRGPNQPQHF TGTGCCAGCAGTACGAGAGGGCCGAATCAGCCCCAGCATTTT
TRBJ2-3 TRBV28 NA once CASTGYTDTQYF TGTGCCAGCACGGGATACACAGATACGCAGTATTTT
TRBJ2-3 TRBV29-1 NA NA CSGFVLSSTDTQYF TGCAGTGGTTTCGTCTTGAGTAGCACAGATACGCAGTATTTT
TRBJ1-1 TRBV28 NA NA CASSSPGDFIEAFF TGTGCCAGCAGTTCACCCGGGGATTTTATTGAAGCTTTCTTT
TRBJ2-1 TRBV7-2 NA NA CASSLEASLRFF TGTGCCAGCAGCTTAGAGGCTTCCCTTCGATTCTTC
TRBJ2-3 TRBV30 TRBD2 NA CAWTGLAGPRDTQYF TGTGCCTGGACCGGACTAGCGGGCCCCCGGGATACGCAGTATTTT
TRBJ2-3 TRBV28 NA NA CASSLITDTQYF TGTGCCAGCAGCCTAATCACAGATACGCAGTATTTT
TRBJ2-7 TRBV12-3/TRBV12-4 NA NA CASRRTGEAGEQYF TGTGCCAGCAGACGAACAGGGGAGGCGGGTGAGCAGTACTTC
TRBJ2-5 TRBV20-1 NA NA CSASSLRQEETQYF TGCAGTGCCTCGTCTCTTCGGCAGGAAGAGACCCAGTACTTC
TRBJ1-6 TRBV5-4 NA NA CASSLLAGDNSPLHF TGTGCCAGCAGCTTACTAGCTGGGGATAATTCACCCCTCCACTTT
TRBJ2-7 TRBV20-1 NA NA CSASHYGAGDEQYF TGCAGTGCTAGTCATTATGGGGCAGGGGACGAGCAGTACTTC
TRBJ2-7 TRBV18 TRBD2 NA CASSELAGAYEQYF TGTGCCAGCTCAGAACTAGCGGGAGCCTACGAGCAGTACTTC
TRBJ1-1 TRBV12-3/TRBV12-4 NA NA CASRPAGTTEAFF TGTGCCAGCAGACCAGCAGGGACCACTGAAGCTTTCTTT
TRBJ1-5 TRBV28 NA NA CASSLNRGARSNQPQHF TGTGCCAGCAGTTTAAATCGGGGGGCGCGCAGCAATCAGCCCCAGCATTTT
TRBJ1-1 TRBV2 NA NA CASNRGSTEAFF TGTGCCAGCAACCGGGGATCCACTGAAGCTTTCTTT
TRBJ1-5 TRBV21-1 NA NA CASSKGKRGRGSDQPQHF TGTGCCAGCAGCAAAGGTAAGAGGGGGCGAGGGAGTGATCAGCCCCAGCATTTT
TRBJ2-7 TRBV12-5 NA NA CASGLGLGAYEQYF TGTGCTAGTGGTTTGGGACTGGGAGCCTACGAGCAGTACTTC
TRBJ2-3 TRBV6-4 TRBD2 once CASSEQLAGTDTQYF TGTGCCAGCAGTGAACAACTAGCGGGGACAGATACGCAGTATTTT
TRBJ2-6 TRBV13 NA NA CASSRIVQGPSGANVLTF TGTGCCAGCAGCAGGATCGTTCAGGGTCCCTCTGGGGCCAACGTCCTGACTTTC
TRBJ2-5 TRBV25-1 NA NA CASSPQQETQYF TGTGCCAGCAGTCCACAACAAGAGACCCAGTACTTC
TRBJ1-1 TRBV29-1 NA NA CSALRWGTEAFF TGCAGCGCCCTGAGGTGGGGCACTGAAGCTTTCTTT